This T cell receptor (beta chain) was identified in a study of read filtering for tumor transcriptome and immune sequencing (dated by TCRdb to 2018 to 2020). About the investigation overall: The cohort consisted of under 20 male and over twelve female patients, with a mean age of roughly 67 years and an age range of roughly 45 to 80. Whole-transcriptome libraries were prepared with the TruSeq RNA Access Library Prep Kit after DNase treatment. Per sample, about 3.5 to 11 million TCR-region mapped reads were obtained with IR-seq, compared with only roughly 80 to 1273 with RNA-seq. By revised international staging, fewer than ten patients were R-ISS I, around 15 were R-ISS II and over five were R-ISS III. A main aim was a read-filtering strategy for immune repertoire data, specifically whether clonotypes supported by a single read should be removed. TCR repertoires obtained by targeted immune repertoire sequencing and by bulk whole-transcriptome sequencing performed on the same bone marrow samples were compared.

TCR libraries were constructed from 300 to 400 ng RNA using the Immunoverse kit, and molecular barcoded adaptors covering alpha/delta and beta/gamma chains were employed. TCR library preparation was performed with the same RNA that was used for transcriptome sequencing. Sequencing of the TCR libraries was done on an Illumina HiSeq 4000 with 2 x 150 cycles. Under the source paper's analysis protocol: With MiXCR, TCR reads were aligned to human V, D, J and C references and assembled into CDR3 clonotypes, with quality filtering and error correction included. Clonotype counts and gene usage diversity were analyzed with the tcR package in R. For inspection of raw mapping reads, RNA-seq reads were mapped by STAR aligner version 2.5.3a onto GRCh37 of the human genome. IR-seq fastq files were randomly downsampled with Seqtk 1.3 to test the effect of sequencing depth on detected clonotypes. Using fastp trimming at Q25 and MiXCR clonotype assembly, TCRdb reanalyzed the public sequencing data and kept in-frame beta chains. Merged by CDR3 protein, the rows form single entries marked with the most common genes and DNA. Here the V and J calls rest on TCRdb's processing, not on the authors' analysis. The sample table holds tens of thousands of distinct CDR3 sequences, of which more than 11% were seen once. Approximately 47% of the sample belongs to the ten largest clones.

Every patient had bone marrow sampled at the time of active disease. Isolation of bone marrow mononuclear cells was performed by Ficoll-Hypaque density gradient centrifugation. Myeloma plasma cells were removed and CD138-negative cells were collected by negative selection after labeling with CD138 magnetic microbeads on a MACS separator. The purity of the isolated cells was checked by flow cytometry with CD138 antibodies on an Attune NxT. TRIzol reagent was used to extract total RNA, which was then quantified with a NanoDrop spectrophotometer. Paired RNA-seq and IR-seq were performed on the CD138-negative bone marrow sample of each patient. This clonotype occurred many times. Its target antigen remains unknown. No base qualities exist here, and no much larger clone lies one base off it. Overall study outcomes, separate from this receptor: In IR-seq, about 82% of clonotypes but roughly 4% of total reads were represented by single-read clonotypes, whereas in RNA-seq, roughly three quarters of clonotypes and approximately 45% of reads were represented by single-read clonotypes. The correlation between IR-seq and RNA-seq shared clonotype proportions was increased by removal of single-read clonotypes. Compared with RNA-seq, IR-seq captured clonotypes at much greater depth and more reliably, and a smaller IR-seq throughput was enough to identify most of the shared clonotypes. The sorted CD138-negative fraction was composed of a mixed bone marrow immune population rather than of purified T cells.

The sequence was obtained from a donor aged 40 or over with multiple myeloma. Source material: a population of CD138-negative cells sorted from bone marrow. The cell subset or site label, read with the paper, signifies: bone marrow mononuclear cells depleted of CD138+ plasma/myeloma cells by negative magnetic selection.

The DNA sequence is as follows: TGTGCCAGCAGGGGGGCTAGCCGGACACAAGAGACCCAGTACTTC. Its translation reads: CASRGASRTQETQYF. The sequence joins TRBV27 to TRBJ2-5; perhaps TRBD1 is the D gene, with 6 bases matching. The germline V gene (reference sequence) gives CDR1 as MNHEY and CDR2 as SMNVEV. V was cut back by 6 bases and J by 2 bases, leaving a gap of 16 bases between them. The CDR3, from cysteine to phenylalanine, totals 15 residues. Just the 45-base CDR3 DNA is kept, in frame starting at base 1.